These 21 T cell receptor beta chains originate from one sample sequenced in a study of blood T cell repertoires in COVID-19. The table came from immunoSEQ multiplex PCR; TCRdb's copy has only in-frame clones and leaves some out. The repertoire consists of approximately 350,000 clones, with around nine tenths occurring once and the leading ten covering 5.5% to 7.5%. Sample: peripheral blood. The receptors stem from a woman in her 70s with COVID-19, enrolled during active disease.

The chain uses TRBV4-3 and TRBJ2-1; D ambiguous. Trimming pared 0 bases from V and 8 bases from J, leaving 11 bases between. The CDR3 totals 14 residues. In germline, CDR1 is LGHNA, CDR2 YSLEER. The CDR3 DNA sequence: TGCGCCAGCAGCCAAGATAAGTTCCAGGATGAGCAGTTCTTC. Protein: CASSQDKFQDEQFF.

The chain is built from TRBV7-9 and TRBJ2-1; 9 nucleotides match TRBD1. The CDR3 loop spans 15 amino acids. CDR1 is SEHNR, CDR2 FQNEAQ, per germline (reference sequence). The ends lost 5 bases at V and 5 bases at J; junction bases unmatched: 7. The CDR3 loop reads CASSQQGAWDNEQFF. The CDR3 DNA is TGTGCCAGCAGCCAACAGGGGGCTTGGGACAATGAGCAGTTCTTC. The variable domain in full, with the rest retrieved from reference TRBV7-9 and TRBJ2-1, is DTGVSQNPRHKITKRGQNVTFRCDPISEHNRLYWYRQTLGQGPEFLTYFQNEAQLEKSRLLSDRFSAERPKGSFSTLEIQRTEQGDSAMYLCASSQQGAWDNEQFFGPGTRLTVL.

This clone was found a few times. The chain couples TRBV4-3 to TRBJ1-5; D uncertain. The germline gives CDR1 LGHNA, CDR2 YSLEER. The CDR3 consists of 15 residues. Trimming removed 0 bases at V and 5 bases at J, with 11 bases between. CDR3 bases: TGCGCCAGCAGCCAAGATCGGTACGGGGATCAGCCCCAGCATTTT. This encodes CASSQDRYGDQPQHF.

This chain links TRBV15 with TRBJ1-1; D ambiguous. This CDR3 has 18 residues. Germline CDR1 reads LNHNV; CDR2 reads YYDKDF (reference sequence). Trimming pared 0 bases from V and 5 bases from J, leaving 22 bases between. CDR3 sequence reads: CATSRDTLLDWPGTEAFF. DNA of the CDR3: TGTGCCACCAGCAGAGATACCCTACTGGATTGGCCAGGTACTGAAGCTTTCTTT.

The rearrangement links TRBV20-1 to TRBJ1-5; possible D gene TRBD1, 5 bases. V lost 3 bases to trimming and J lost 2 bases, with 11 bases between them. The CDR3 contains 14 residues. CDR1 is DFQATT, CDR2 SNEGSKA, per germline (reference sequence). CDR3 protein: CSASLARGNQPQHF. The DNA for the CDR3 is TGCAGTGCTAGTTTAGCCAGGGGCAATCAGCCCCAGCATTTT.

The chain is built from TRBV12-3 or TRBV12-4 and TRBJ1-3; no firm D call. CDR3 length: 12 residues. V was trimmed by 8 bases and J by 4 bases, leaving 9 bases between them. CDR3 nucleotide sequence: TGTGCCAGCTACCCGGGGGGAAACACCATATATTTT. Amino acid sequence: CASYPGGNTIYF.

J is TRBJ2-2 and V is TRBV27; weak D call: TRBD2 (6 bases). The CDR3 has 15 amino acids. The germline CDR1 and CDR2 sequences are MNHEY and SMNVEV (reference sequence). V was cut by 6 bases and J by 3 bases, with 14 bases left in between. CDR3 in amino acids: CASSRRGGDTGELFF. The CDR3, as DNA: TGTGCCAGCAGCCGTCGAGGCGGGGACACCGGGGAGCTGTTTTTT.

This clone was observed a single time. The chain has TRBV5-6 and TRBJ1-1; D uncertain. The CDR3 consists of 13 residues. CDR1 and CDR2 (germline): SGHDT, YYEEEE. V lost 3 bases to trimming and J lost 1 base, with 7 bases between them. The CDR3 is CASSSIWNTEAFF. DNA for the CDR3: TGTGCCAGCAGCTCTATTTGGAACACTGAAGCTTTCTTT. Looking up the rest from reference TRBV5-6 and TRBJ1-1 gives the full variable domain: DAGVTQSPTHLIKTRGQQVTLRCSPKSGHDTVSWYQQALGQGPQFIFQYYEEEERQRGNFPDRFSGHQFPNYSSELNVNALLLGDSALYLCASSSIWNTEAFFGQGTRLTVV.

The chain carries TRBV27 and TRBJ1-1; weak D call: TRBD1 (6 bases). V was shortened by 8 bases and J by 5 bases, with 12 bases between the two germline ends. Looked up from germline, CDR1 is MNHEY and CDR2 is SMNVEV (reference sequence). The CDR3 runs to 12 residues. The CDR3 reads CASSSRGTEAFF. Here the CDR3 DNA reads TGTGCCAGCTCCTCCAGGGGTACTGAAGCTTTCTTT.

The chain recombines TRBV5-4 with TRBJ1-5; TRBD1 matches 7 bases. This CDR3 has 15 residues. Germline-derived CDR1 and CDR2 are SGHNT and YYREEE (reference sequence). V was pared by 1 base and J by 5 bases, with 6 bases of the junction left unmatched. The DNA for the CDR3 is TGTGCCAGCAGCTTGACAGGGGACGGGGATCAGCCCCAGCATTTT. This translates into CASSLTGDGDQPQHF.

CDR3 coding DNA: TGTGCCTGGAGTCTTGACAGCTACGAGCAGTACTTC. Protein sequence: CAWSLDSYEQYF. The chain uses TRBV30 and TRBJ2-7, with D possibly being TRBD1 (5 bases). CDR3 size: 12 residues. CDR1 and CDR2 from the germline V gene are GTSNPN and SVGIG (reference sequence). Trimming left V 2 bases short and J 3 bases short, with 8 bases between. Based on the CDR3 plus reference TRBV30 and TRBJ2-7, the full variable domain is SQTIHQWPATLVQPVGSPLSLECTVEGTSNPNLYWYRQAAGRGLQLLFYSVGIGQISSEVPQNLSASRPQDRQFILSSKKLLLSDSGFYLCAWSLDSYEQYFGPGTRLTVT.

The rearrangement uses TRBV19 and TRBJ2-3, with 7 bases matching TRBD1. This CDR3 region has 15 residues. J was trimmed by 1 base and V by 7 bases; bases with no gene match: 8. Germline-derived CDR1 and CDR2 are LNHDA and SQIVND (reference sequence). This CDR3 is CASNLGGAGTDTQYF. In DNA, the CDR3 is TGTGCCAGTAATTTAGGGGGCGCCGGCACAGATACGCAGTATTTT.

The V call is TRBV5-1, the J call TRBJ1-2; D is unclear. The V gene lost 1 base and the J gene lost 8 bases, with 15 bases spanning the gap. CDR3 length: 14 residues. Looked up from germline, CDR1 is SGHRS and CDR2 is YFSETQ. CDR3 loop: CASSLLSEGEGYTF. In DNA form, the CDR3 reads TGCGCCAGCAGCTTGTTGTCAGAGGGCGAGGGCTACACCTTC. The variable domain in full, with the rest retrieved from reference TRBV5-1 and TRBJ1-2, is KAGVTQTPRYLIKTRGQQVTLSCSPISGHRSVSWYQQTPGQGLQFLFEYFSETQRNKGNFPGRFSGRQFSNSRSEMNVSTLELGDSALYLCASSLLSEGEGYTFGSGTRLTVV.

A remark on this clone: The same CDR3 can be traced to other DNA sequences in this sample. The V and J genes are TRBV3-1 (or the pseudogene TRBV3-2) and TRBJ2-3, with TRBD2 identical over 13 bases. The V gene end was trimmed by 4 bases and the J gene end by 0 bases; junction bases not matched to a gene: 1. This CDR3 has 16 amino acids. In germline, CDR1 is LGHDT, CDR2 YNNKEL (reference sequence). The CDR3 DNA follows: TGTGCCAGCAGCCCACTAGCGGGGGGGAGCACAGATACGCAGTATTTT. The encoded protein is CASSPLAGGSTDTQYF.

The gene calls are TRBV2 and TRBJ2-5, with 9 positions matching TRBD2. The trim removed 4 bases at V and 5 bases at J, leaving 5 bases unmatched. The CDR3 sequence is 14 residues long. The V gene's germline CDR1 is SNHLY and CDR2 FYNNEI. CDR3 in DNA: TGTGCCAGCAGTGCCGGGACTAGCAGCGAGACCCAGTACTTC. This encodes CASSAGTSSETQYF.

The J gene is TRBJ1-1, the V gene TRBV5-1, with D maybe TRBD1 (5 bases). Germline-derived CDR1 and CDR2 are SGHRS and YFSETQ. The CDR3 loop spans 14 amino acids. Trimming removed 4 bases at V and 1 base at J, with 11 bases between. The DNA for the CDR3 is TGCGCCAGCAGCGGCTCCGGGGGGAACACTGAAGCTTTCTTT. Protein: CASSGSGGNTEAFF.

This chain links TRBV5-1 with TRBJ2-3, with TRBD2 as a possible D gene (6 bases). The CDR3 is 12 amino acids. The V gene lost 6 bases and the J gene lost 6 bases, with 11 bases spanning the gap. Per germline, CDR1 SGHRS and CDR2 YFSETQ. In DNA form, the CDR3 reads TGCGCCAGCACCGAGGGGAGGGATACGCAGTATTTT. Residues: CASTEGRDTQYF.

The chain couples TRBV5-4 to TRBJ1-2; D uncertain. CDR3 size: 13 residues. Germline CDR1 reads SGHNT; CDR2 reads YYREEE (reference sequence). V was cut by 7 bases and J by 5 bases, with 15 bases left in between. The CDR3 DNA reads as TGTGCCAGCTCAAACGGGGAAGATTATGGCTACACCTTC. This codes for CASSNGEDYGYTF.

The V call is TRBV30, the J call TRBJ2-7, with D tentatively TRBD2 (6 bases). Germline loops: CDR1 GTSNPN, CDR2 SVGIG (reference sequence). Trimming pared 3 bases from V and 2 bases from J, leaving 14 bases between. The CDR3 is 14 amino acids. CDR3 sequence reads: CAWRDPQRAYEQYF. The CDR3 nucleotides are TGTGCCTGGAGGGACCCCCAGCGGGCCTACGAGCAGTACTTC. Combining the CDR3 with reference TRBV30 and TRBJ2-7 gives the whole variable domain SQTIHQWPATLVQPVGSPLSLECTVEGTSNPNLYWYRQAAGRGLQLLFYSVGIGQISSEVPQNLSASRPQDRQFILSSKKLLLSDSGFYLCAWRDPQRAYEQYFGPGTRLTVT.

V usage is TRBV6-5 and J usage is TRBJ1-2, with TRBD1 as a possible D gene (5 bases). This CDR3 is 14 amino acids long. V lost 8 bases and J 6 bases, leaving 19 bases between the germline ends. The germline CDR1 and CDR2 sequences are MNHEY and SVGAGI. DNA of the CDR3: TGTGCCAGCTCCCGCCGGGCAGGGTCCGATGGCTACACCTTC. As protein: CASSRRAGSDGYTF.

This clone has more than one count but fewer than ten. The rearrangement joins TRBV6-2 or TRBV6-3 to TRBJ1-1; a possible D gene is TRBD1 (5 bases). V lost 0 bases to trimming and J lost 5 bases, with 7 bases between them. The CDR3 is 13 amino acids. The germline V gene has CDR1 MNHEY and CDR2 SVGEGT. The CDR3 DNA sequence: TGTGCCAGCAGTTACTCGGGGCAGACTGAAGCTTTCTTT. This gives the protein CASSYSGQTEAFF.